Below are 13 T cell receptor beta chains sequenced from a single sample in a study of T cell responses to AZD1222 COVID-19 vaccine. Clones were read by immunoSEQ multiplex PCR, and TCRdb kept only the in-frame ones, dropping some. The repertoire has roughly 100,000 clones, roughly 87% of them found once; the top ten carry around 4.8%. The specimen comprised peripheral blood, sampled on day 0 of AZD1222 vaccination. All receptors derive from an adult in good health.

J is TRBJ2-3 and V is TRBV11-2; 8 positions agree with TRBD2. In germline, CDR1 is SGHAT, CDR2 FQNNGV. The CDR3 totals 16 residues. V lost 1 base to trimming and J lost 6 bases; unmatched junction nucleotides: 9. The DNA of the CDR3 is TGTGCCAGCAGCTTAGTTCTTACCGGGGGGGCGGATACGCAGTATTTT. This translates into CASSLVLTGGADTQYF. The complete variable domain, with remaining parts taken from reference TRBV11-2 and TRBJ2-3, reads EAGVAQSPRYKIIEKRQSVAFWCNPISGHATLYWYQQILGQGPKLLIQFQNNGVVDDSQLPKDRFSAERLKGVDSTLKIQPAKLEDSAVYLCASSLVLTGGADTQYFGPGTRLTVL.

This chain joins TRBV2 and TRBJ1-3, with a possible D match to TRBD1 (5 bases). Germline V CDR1 and CDR2: SNHLY, FYNNEI. CDR3 size: 13 residues. The V gene lost 6 bases and the J gene lost 2 bases, with 8 bases spanning the gap. As DNA, the CDR3 is TGTGCCAGCAGCAGGGAACCTGGAAACACCATATATTTT. It encodes CASSREPGNTIYF.

This CDR3 is CASSGTLSSYNEQFF. In DNA form, the CDR3 reads TGTGCCAGCAGCGGGACGCTAAGCTCCTACAATGAGCAGTTCTTC. The chain combines TRBV5-4 with TRBJ2-1; D possibly uses TRBD1 or TRBD2 (5 bases each). CDR1 is SGHNT, CDR2 YYREEE, per germline (reference sequence). The CDR3 is 15 amino acids. The V and J ends lost 4 bases and 0 bases respectively, with 11 bases between them.

The chain couples TRBV5-1 to TRBJ2-1; D not certain. The V end lost 2 bases, the J end lost 8 bases, and 11 bases lay between the germline ends. The CDR3 loop spans 13 amino acids. Germline V gives CDR1 SGHRS, CDR2 YFSETQ. The CDR3 spells CASSLQLEYEQFF. As DNA, the CDR3 is TGCGCCAGCAGCTTACAGCTTGAATATGAGCAGTTCTTC.

This clone was seen once. The genes are TRBV30 and TRBJ2-5, with unresolved D. The germline gives CDR1 GTSNPN, CDR2 SVGIG (reference sequence). V lost 2 bases and J 5 bases, leaving 12 bases between the germline ends. CDR3 length: 13 amino acids. In nucleotides, the CDR3 is TGTGCCTGGAGTCGCTTTGGGCGGGAGACCCAGTACTTC. Translated: CAWSRFGRETQYF.

The gene calls are TRBV13 and TRBJ2-6; 11 bases are shared with TRBD1. Germline-derived CDR1 and CDR2 are PRHDT and FYEKMQ (reference sequence). V was pared by 1 base and J by 4 bases, with 6 bases of the junction left unmatched. The CDR3 extends over 18 amino acids. The CDR3 loop is CASSLAGTGGAGANVLTF. DNA for the CDR3: TGTGCCAGCAGCTTAGCCGGGACAGGGGGGGCAGGGGCCAACGTCCTGACTTTC.

The chain employs TRBV4-2 and TRBJ1-4; D ambiguous. Germline V gene sequence: CDR1 LGHNA, CDR2 YNFKEQ. The V end lost 2 bases, the J end lost 0 bases, and 4 bases lay between the germline ends. The CDR3 loop spans 14 amino acids. CDR3 protein: CASSQLATNEKLFF. In nucleotides, the CDR3 is TGTGCCAGCAGCCAACTGGCAACTAATGAAAAACTGTTTTTT.

The gene calls are TRBV5-5 and TRBJ2-3, with 10 bases that match TRBD1. The CDR3 has 15 amino acids. Germline loops: CDR1 SGHKS, CDR2 YYEKEE (reference sequence). V gave up 4 bases and J gave up 3 bases; unmatched junction bases: 5. Here the CDR3 DNA reads TGTGCCAGCAGCCCCGACAGGGGGCGGACAGATACGCAGTATTTT. Its translation is CASSPDRGRTDTQYF.

V and J are TRBV18 and TRBJ1-5; no reliable D call. Germline loops: CDR1 KGHSH, CDR2 LQKENI. The germline V and J ends were trimmed by 5 bases and 0 bases, with 11 bases remaining between them. There are 15 residues in the CDR3. CDR3 sequence: CASSWSTTSNQPQHF. The DNA of the CDR3 is TGTGCCAGCTCATGGTCCACCACTAGCAATCAGCCCCAGCATTTT.

CDR3: CASSLIGTLTYNEQFF. Here the CDR3 DNA reads TGTGCCAGCAGCTTGATAGGGACATTAACCTACAATGAGCAGTTCTTC. This chain links TRBV5-4 with TRBJ2-1; D might be TRBD1 (6 bases). The V gene's germline CDR1 is SGHNT and CDR2 YYREEE (reference sequence). The CDR3 extends over 16 amino acids. The V and J ends lost 1 base and 2 bases respectively, with 13 bases between them.

CDR3 nucleotide sequence: TGTGCCAGCAGTCCAGGGGTTCGCACTGAAGCTTTCTTT. It yields the protein CASSPGVRTEAFF. The gene calls are TRBV3-1 (or the pseudogene TRBV3-2) and TRBJ1-1; perhaps TRBD1 as D (6 bases). Germline values: CDR1 LGHDT, CDR2 YNNKEL (reference sequence). This CDR3 is 13 amino acids long. Trimming shortened V by 6 bases and J by 4 bases, and 12 bases separated the two germline ends.

This chain links TRBV27 with TRBJ1-3; the match to TRBD1 covers 8 bases. The ends lost 6 bases at V and 1 base at J; junction bases unmatched: 5. Germline assignment: CDR1 MNHEY and CDR2 SMNVEV (reference sequence). CDR3 length: 15 amino acids. As DNA, the CDR3 is TGTGCCAGCAGAACCACAGGGGGATCTGGAAACACCATATATTTT. This sequence encodes CASRTTGGSGNTIYF.

V is TRBV5-1 and J is TRBJ2-4, with D tentatively TRBD1 or TRBD2 (7 bases each). Trimming shortened V by 4 bases and J by 0 bases, and 17 bases separated the two germline ends. The germline V gene has CDR1 SGHRS and CDR2 YFSETQ. The CDR3 contains 17 residues. The CDR3 loop reads CASSPGGDSLAKNIQYF. The CDR3 coding sequence is TGCGCCAGCAGCCCTGGGGGGGACAGTCTAGCCAAAAACATTCAGTACTTC.